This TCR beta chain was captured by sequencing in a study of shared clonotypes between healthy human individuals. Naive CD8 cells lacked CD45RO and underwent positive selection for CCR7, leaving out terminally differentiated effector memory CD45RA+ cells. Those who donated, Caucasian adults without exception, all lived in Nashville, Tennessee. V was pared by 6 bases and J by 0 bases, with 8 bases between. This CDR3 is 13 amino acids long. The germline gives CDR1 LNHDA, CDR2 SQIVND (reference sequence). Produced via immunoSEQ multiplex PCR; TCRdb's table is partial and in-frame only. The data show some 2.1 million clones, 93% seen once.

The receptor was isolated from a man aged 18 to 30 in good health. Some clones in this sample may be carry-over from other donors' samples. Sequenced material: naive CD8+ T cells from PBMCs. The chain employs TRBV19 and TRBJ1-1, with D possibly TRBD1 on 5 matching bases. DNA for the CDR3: TGTGCCAGTAGGGGGGGTTTGAACACTGAAGCTTTCTTT. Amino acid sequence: CASRGGLNTEAFF.